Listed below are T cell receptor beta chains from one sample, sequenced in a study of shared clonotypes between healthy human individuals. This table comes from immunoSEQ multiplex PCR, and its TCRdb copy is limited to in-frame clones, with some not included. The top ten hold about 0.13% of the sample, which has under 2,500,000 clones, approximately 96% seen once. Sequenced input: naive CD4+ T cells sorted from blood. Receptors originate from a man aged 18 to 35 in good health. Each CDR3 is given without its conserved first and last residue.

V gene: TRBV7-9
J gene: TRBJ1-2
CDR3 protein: ASSLVGGQNYGYT

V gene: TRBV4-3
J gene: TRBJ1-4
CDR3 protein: ASSQEGAEKLF

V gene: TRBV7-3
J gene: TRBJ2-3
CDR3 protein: ASSFSSFDDTQY

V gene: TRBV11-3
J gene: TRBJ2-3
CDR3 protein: ASGEGTGVDTQY

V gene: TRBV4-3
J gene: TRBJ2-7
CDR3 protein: ASSRVRDSAYEQY

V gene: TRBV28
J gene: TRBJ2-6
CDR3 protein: ASSLVGTGDSGANVLT

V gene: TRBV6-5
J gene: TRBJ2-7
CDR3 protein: ASSRDRGTYEQY

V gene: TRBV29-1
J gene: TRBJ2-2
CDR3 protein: SVEAGGPNTGELF

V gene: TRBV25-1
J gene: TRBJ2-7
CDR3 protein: ASSPEVAGGNEQY

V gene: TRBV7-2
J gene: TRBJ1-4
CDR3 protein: ASKMGRANEKLF

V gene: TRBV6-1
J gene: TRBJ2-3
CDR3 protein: ASRPGTADTDTQY

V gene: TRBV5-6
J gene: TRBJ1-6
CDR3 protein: ASSPGQLNSPLH

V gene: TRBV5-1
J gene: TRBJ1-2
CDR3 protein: ASSSRTSGTGDGYT

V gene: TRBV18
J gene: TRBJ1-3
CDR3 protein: ASSQANSGNTIY

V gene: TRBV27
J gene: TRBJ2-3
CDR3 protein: ASSLVQVRGPSTDTQY

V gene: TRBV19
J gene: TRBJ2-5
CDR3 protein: ASSTPNQETQY

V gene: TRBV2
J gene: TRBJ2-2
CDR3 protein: ASIPGQGTTGELF

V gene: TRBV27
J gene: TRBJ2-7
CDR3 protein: ASRSGTVAYEQY

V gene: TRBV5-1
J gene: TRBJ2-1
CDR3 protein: ASSFSTDNEQF

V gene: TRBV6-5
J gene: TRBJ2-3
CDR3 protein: ASSYRTGLGTDTQY

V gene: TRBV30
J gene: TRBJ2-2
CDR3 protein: AWSVGTGVDTGELF

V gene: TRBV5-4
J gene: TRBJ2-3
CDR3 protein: ASSGTGNTQY

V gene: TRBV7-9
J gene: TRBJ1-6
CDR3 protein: ASSHLTGNNSPLH

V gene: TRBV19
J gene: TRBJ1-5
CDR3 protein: ASSIDVGTDNQPQH

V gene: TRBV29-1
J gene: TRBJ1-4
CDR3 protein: SGGQGAGEKLF

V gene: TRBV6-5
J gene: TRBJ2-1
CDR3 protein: ASSYSGGVDEQF